The T cell receptor beta chain under discussion was sequenced for a study of cytomegalovirus exposure and HLA in healthy donors. CDR3 length: 15 amino acids. Germline V gene data show CDR1 as SGHTA and CDR2 as FQGTGA. J gave up 7 bases and V 5 bases, and 13 bases lay outside the gene matches. Comment on this clone: Other DNA sequences within the sample encode an identical CDR3.

A multiplex PCR was run with 60 Vbeta primers and 13 Jbeta primers. The protocol was immunoSEQ multiplex PCR, while the TCRdb copy is restricted to in-frame clones and leaves out a portion. This table holds under 110,000 clones, about 80% found once. The TCR originated in a man in his forties or fifties in good health and CMV-seronegative. This sequence joins TRBV7-3 and TRBJ1-2; the match to TRBD1 covers 7 bases. The source material was PBMCs. The DNA of the CDR3 is TGTGCCAGCAGCCCCGGATTAACAGGGGTGGGTGGCTACACCTTC. Translation gives CASSPGLTGVGGYTF.